The next 8 T cell receptor beta chains were all read from a single sample in a study of naive and memory T cell subsets. Two oligonucleotides, mixed equimolar, formed the beta constant-region primer covering TRBC1 and TRBC2. One entry per CDR3 protein results from TCRdb running MiXCR on the UMI-ligation and nested PCR reads. The top ten hold roughly 0.84% of the sample, which has 65,000 to 85,000 distinct CDR3 sequences, about an eighth seen once. The sequenced material came from central memory CD4+ T cells from blood. The receptors stem from a human donor in good health.

The chain joins TRBV20-1 to TRBJ1-5; D is unresolved. The germline gives CDR1 DFQATT, CDR2 SNEGSKA (reference sequence). V was cut by 0 bases and J by 4 bases, with 7 bases left in between. The CDR3 runs 13 residues. CDR3 amino acids: CSARDPGNQPQHF. CDR3 nucleotides: TGCAGTGCTAGAGATCCGGGGAATCAGCCCCAGCATTTT.

The chain couples TRBV2 to TRBJ2-5; D uncertain. V was trimmed by 6 bases and J by 1 base, leaving 15 bases between them. The CDR3 has 15 residues. Germline CDR1 reads SNHLY; CDR2 reads FYNNEI. The CDR3 coding sequence is TGTGCCAGCAGCCCATTGTGGGTTATCCAAGAGACCCAGTACTTC. As protein: CASSPLWVIQETQYF.

The CDR3 DNA follows: TGCAGTGCTAGAGTATCCGGGACTAACACCGGGGAGCTGTTTTTT. The encoded protein is CSARVSGTNTGELFF. The chain carries TRBV20-1 and TRBJ2-2; perhaps TRBD2 as D (6 bases). Germline V CDR1 and CDR2: DFQATT, SNEGSKA (reference sequence). Trimming took 1 base from V and 2 from J, leaving 11 bases between them. CDR3 size: 15 residues.

This clonotype has a handful of counts. The gene calls are TRBV7-3 and TRBJ2-1; D not certain. This CDR3 region has 15 residues. CDR1 SGHTA and CDR2 FQGTGA come from the germline V gene. Trimming took off 5 bases at V and 7 bases at J, with 18 bases between the two ends. This CDR3 reads CASSPELDPRNEQFF. The CDR3 nucleotides are TGTGCCAGCAGCCCCGAACTGGACCCGAGGAATGAGCAGTTCTTC.

The chain carries TRBV11-2 and TRBJ2-5; TRBD1 might be the D (5 bases). V lost 2 bases to trimming and J lost 4 bases, with 14 bases between them. CDR3 size: 15 residues. From germline, CDR1 is SGHAT and CDR2 FQNNGV. CDR3 DNA sequence: TGTGCCAGCAGCTTACGACAGCGCGATATAGAGACCCAGTACTTC. As protein: CASSLRQRDIETQYF.

This clonotype occurred once. This chain joins TRBV4-2 and TRBJ2-1; 9 bases agree with TRBD2. Germline V gives CDR1 LGHNA, CDR2 YNFKEQ. V was pared by 5 bases and J by 5 bases, with 7 bases of the junction left unmatched. This CDR3 comprises 15 residues. CDR3: CASSTQTSGNNEQFF. The CDR3 DNA is TGTGCCAGCAGCACGCAGACTAGCGGTAACAATGAGCAGTTCTTC.

This clonotype occurred a few times. The CDR3 DNA sequence: TGTGCCAGCAGCACGGAGGGGGGGACCTACAATGAGCAGTTCTTC. Its protein is CASSTEGGTYNEQFF. V and J are TRBV7-2 and TRBJ2-1; TRBD2 is a possible D gene (7 bases). Trimming took 5 bases from V and 2 from J, leaving 13 bases between them. From germline, CDR1 is SGHTA and CDR2 FQGNSA. This CDR3 has 15 residues.

There are a few counts of this clonotype. The V and J genes are TRBV30 and TRBJ2-1, with a tentative D call TRBD1 (6 bases). Germline CDR1 is GTSNPN and CDR2 is SVGIG (reference sequence). The V gene lost 4 bases and the J gene lost 0 bases, with 7 bases spanning the gap. The CDR3 extends over 13 amino acids. In DNA form, the CDR3 reads TGTGCCTGGACAGGGGACTCCTACAATGAGCAGTTCTTC. Protein: CAWTGDSYNEQFF.